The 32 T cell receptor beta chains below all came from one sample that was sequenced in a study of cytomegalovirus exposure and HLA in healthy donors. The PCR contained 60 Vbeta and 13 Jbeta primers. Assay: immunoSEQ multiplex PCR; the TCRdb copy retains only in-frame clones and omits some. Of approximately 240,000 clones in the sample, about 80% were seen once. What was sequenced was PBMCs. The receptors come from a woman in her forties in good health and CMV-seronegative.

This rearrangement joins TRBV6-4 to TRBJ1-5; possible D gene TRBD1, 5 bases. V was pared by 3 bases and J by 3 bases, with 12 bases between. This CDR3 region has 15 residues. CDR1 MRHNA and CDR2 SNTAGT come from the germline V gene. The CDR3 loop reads CASSEFGGDNQPQHF. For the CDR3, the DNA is TGTGCCAGCAGTGAGTTTGGGGGGGACAATCAGCCCCAGCATTTT.

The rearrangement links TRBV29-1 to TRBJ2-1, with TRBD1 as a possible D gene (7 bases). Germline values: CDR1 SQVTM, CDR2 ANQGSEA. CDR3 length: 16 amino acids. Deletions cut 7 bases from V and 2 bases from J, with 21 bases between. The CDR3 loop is CSAKSLTGEAYNEQFF. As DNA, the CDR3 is TGCAGCGCAAAGTCCCTTACAGGGGAGGCCTACAATGAGCAGTTCTTC.

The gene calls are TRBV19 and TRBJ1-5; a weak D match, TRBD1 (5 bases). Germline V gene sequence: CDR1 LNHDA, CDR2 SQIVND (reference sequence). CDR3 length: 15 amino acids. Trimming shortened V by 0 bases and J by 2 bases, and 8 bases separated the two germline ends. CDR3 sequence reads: CASSIDWGGNQPQHF. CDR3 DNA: TGTGCCAGTAGTATAGATTGGGGGGGCAATCAGCCCCAGCATTTT.

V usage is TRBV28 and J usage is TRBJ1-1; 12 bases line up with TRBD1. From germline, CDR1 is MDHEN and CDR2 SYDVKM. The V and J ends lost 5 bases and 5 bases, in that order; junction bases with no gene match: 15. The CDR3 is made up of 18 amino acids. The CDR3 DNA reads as TGTGCCAGCAGTCCAGCCTCCGGGACAGGGGGCGCGGGGACTGAAGCTTTCTTT. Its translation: CASSPASGTGGAGTEAFF.

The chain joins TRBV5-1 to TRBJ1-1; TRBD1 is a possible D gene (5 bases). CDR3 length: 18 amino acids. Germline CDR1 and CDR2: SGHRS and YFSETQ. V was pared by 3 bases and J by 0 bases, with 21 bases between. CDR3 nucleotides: TGCGCCAGCAGCTCCCTCGGGCAGGGAGGCCATATGAACACTGAAGCTTTCTTT. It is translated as CASSSLGQGGHMNTEAFF.

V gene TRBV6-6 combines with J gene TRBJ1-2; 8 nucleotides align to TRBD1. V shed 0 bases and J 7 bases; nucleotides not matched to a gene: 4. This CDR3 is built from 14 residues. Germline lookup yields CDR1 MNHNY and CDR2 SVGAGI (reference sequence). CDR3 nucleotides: TGTGCCAGCAGTTACTCGGGGGACAGGCCTGGCTACACCTTC. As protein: CASSYSGDRPGYTF.

The CDR3: CAWSAPGDTSYGYTF. CDR3 coding DNA: TGTGCCTGGAGTGCCCCGGGGGATACGTCCTATGGCTACACCTTC. The rearrangement links TRBV30 to TRBJ1-2; TRBD1 is a possible D gene (5 bases). The CDR3 sequence is 15 residues long. Trimming shortened V by 1 base and J by 4 bases, and 16 bases separated the two germline ends. Germline assignment: CDR1 GTSNPN and CDR2 SVGIG (reference sequence). Filled out from reference TRBV30 and TRBJ1-2, the complete variable domain reads SQTIHQWPATLVQPVGSPLSLECTVEGTSNPNLYWYRQAAGRGLQLLFYSVGIGQISSEVPQNLSASRPQDRQFILSSKKLLLSDSGFYLCAWSAPGDTSYGYTFGSGTRLTVV.

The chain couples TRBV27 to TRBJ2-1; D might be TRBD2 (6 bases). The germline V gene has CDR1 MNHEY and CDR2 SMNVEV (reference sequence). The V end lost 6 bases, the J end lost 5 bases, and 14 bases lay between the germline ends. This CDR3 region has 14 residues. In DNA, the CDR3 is TGTGCCAGCAGCCTAGCGCTAACTCACAATGAGCAGTTCTTC. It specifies CASSLALTHNEQFF.

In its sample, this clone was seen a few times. The CDR3 DNA follows: TGTGCCAGCAGTGAAGGAACAGGGGGCAATCAGCCCCAGCATTTT. It yields the protein CASSEGTGGNQPQHF. This rearrangement joins TRBV6-1 to TRBJ1-5, with 7 bases fitting TRBD1. V was clipped by 1 base and J by 2 bases; unmatched bases: 2. CDR3 length equals 15 residues. CDR1 MNHNS and CDR2 SASEGT come from the germline V gene.

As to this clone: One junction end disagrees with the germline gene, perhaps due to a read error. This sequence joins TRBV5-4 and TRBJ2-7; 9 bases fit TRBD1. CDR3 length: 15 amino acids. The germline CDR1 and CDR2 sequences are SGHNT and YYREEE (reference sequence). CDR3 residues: CASSPGTGNSNEQYF. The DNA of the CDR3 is TGTGCCAGCAGCCCAGGGACAGGGAACTCCAACGAGCAGTACTTC. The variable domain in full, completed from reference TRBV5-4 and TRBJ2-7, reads ETGVTQSPTHLIKTRGQQVTLRCSSQSGHNTVSWYQQALGQGPQFIFQYYREEENGRGNFPPRFSGLQFPNYSSELNVNALELDDSALYLCASSPGTGNSNEQYFGPGTRLTVT.

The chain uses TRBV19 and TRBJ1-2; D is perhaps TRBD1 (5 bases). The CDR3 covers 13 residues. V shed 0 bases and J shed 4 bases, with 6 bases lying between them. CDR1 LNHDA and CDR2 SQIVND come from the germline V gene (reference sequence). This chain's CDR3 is CASSIEGVYGYTF. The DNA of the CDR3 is TGTGCCAGTAGTATAGAAGGGGTCTATGGCTACACCTTC.

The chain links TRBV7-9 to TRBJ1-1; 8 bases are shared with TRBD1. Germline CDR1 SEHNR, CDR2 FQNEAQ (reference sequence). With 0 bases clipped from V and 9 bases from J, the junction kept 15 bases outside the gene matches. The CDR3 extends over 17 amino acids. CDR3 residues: CASSLARGQVEGAKAFF. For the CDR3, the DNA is TGTGCCAGCAGCTTAGCGCGGGGACAGGTCGAAGGCGCTAAAGCTTTCTTT. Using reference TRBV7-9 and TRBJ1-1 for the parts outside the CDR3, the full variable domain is DTGVSQNPRHKITKRGQNVTFRCDPISEHNRLYWYRQTLGQGPEFLTYFQNEAQLEKSRLLSDRFSAERPKGSFSTLEIQRTEQGDSAMYLCASSLARGQVEGAKAFFGQGTRLTVV.

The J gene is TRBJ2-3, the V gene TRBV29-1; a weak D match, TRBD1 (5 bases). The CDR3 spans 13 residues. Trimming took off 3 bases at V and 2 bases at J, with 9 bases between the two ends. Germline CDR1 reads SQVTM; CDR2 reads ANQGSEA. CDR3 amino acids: CSVESRVTDTQYF. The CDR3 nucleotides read TGCAGCGTTGAGTCCAGGGTCACAGATACGCAGTATTTT.

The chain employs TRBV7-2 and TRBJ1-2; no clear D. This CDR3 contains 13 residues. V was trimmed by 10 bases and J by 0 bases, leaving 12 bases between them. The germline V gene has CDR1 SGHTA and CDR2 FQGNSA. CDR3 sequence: CANLPGANYGYTF. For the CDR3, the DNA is TGTGCCAACCTGCCGGGAGCTAACTATGGCTACACCTTC.

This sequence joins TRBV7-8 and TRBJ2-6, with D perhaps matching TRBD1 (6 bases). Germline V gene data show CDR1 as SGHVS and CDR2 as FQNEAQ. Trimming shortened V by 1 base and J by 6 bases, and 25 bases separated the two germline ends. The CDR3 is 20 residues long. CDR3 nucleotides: TGTGCCAGCAGCTTAGAGGGAGCCGGGACACGGATCTGGGAGGCCAACGTCCTGACTTTC. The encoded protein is CASSLEGAGTRIWEANVLTF.

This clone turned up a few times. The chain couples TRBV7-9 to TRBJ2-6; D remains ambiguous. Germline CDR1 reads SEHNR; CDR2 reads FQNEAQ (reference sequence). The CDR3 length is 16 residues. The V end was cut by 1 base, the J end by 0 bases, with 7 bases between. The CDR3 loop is CASSLGSFSGANVLTF. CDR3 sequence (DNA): TGTGCCAGCAGCTTAGGTTCTTTCTCTGGGGCCAACGTCCTGACTTTC. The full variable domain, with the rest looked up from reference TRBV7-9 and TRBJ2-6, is DTGVSQNPRHKITKRGQNVTFRCDPISEHNRLYWYRQTLGQGPEFLTYFQNEAQLEKSRLLSDRFSAERPKGSFSTLEIQRTEQGDSAMYLCASSLGSFSGANVLTFGAGSRLTVL.

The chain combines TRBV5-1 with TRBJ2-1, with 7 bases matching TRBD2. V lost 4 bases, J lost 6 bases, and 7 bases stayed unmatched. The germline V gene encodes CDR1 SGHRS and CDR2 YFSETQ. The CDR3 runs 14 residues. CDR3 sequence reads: CASSVTGGANEQFF. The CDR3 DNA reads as TGCGCCAGCAGCGTAACGGGGGGTGCCAATGAGCAGTTCTTC.

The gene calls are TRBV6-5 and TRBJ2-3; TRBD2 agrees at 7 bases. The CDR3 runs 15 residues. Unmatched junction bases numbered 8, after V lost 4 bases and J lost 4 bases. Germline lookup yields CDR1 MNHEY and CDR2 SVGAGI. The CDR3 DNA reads TGTGCCAGCAGTTCCGGGACTACCGCCCCAGATACGCAGTATTTT. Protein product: CASSSGTTAPDTQYF.

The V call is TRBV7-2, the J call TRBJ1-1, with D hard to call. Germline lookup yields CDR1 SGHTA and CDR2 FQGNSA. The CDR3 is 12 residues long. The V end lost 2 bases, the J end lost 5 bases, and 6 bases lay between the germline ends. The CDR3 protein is CASSLRRTEAFF. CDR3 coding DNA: TGTGCCAGCAGCTTAAGGAGGACTGAAGCTTTCTTT.

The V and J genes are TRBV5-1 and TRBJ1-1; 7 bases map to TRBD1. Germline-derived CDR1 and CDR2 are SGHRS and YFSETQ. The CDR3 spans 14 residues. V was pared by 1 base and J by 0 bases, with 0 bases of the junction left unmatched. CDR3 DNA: TGCGCCAGCAGCTTGACAGGGGTGAACACTGAAGCTTTCTTT. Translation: CASSLTGVNTEAFF.

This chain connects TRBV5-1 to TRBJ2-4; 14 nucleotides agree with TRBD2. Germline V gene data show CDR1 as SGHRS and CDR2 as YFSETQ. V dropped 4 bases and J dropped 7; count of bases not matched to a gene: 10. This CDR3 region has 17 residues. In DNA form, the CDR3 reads TGCGCCAGCAGCGTAACCGGGACTAGCGGGGGCGGGAACATTCAGTACTTC. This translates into CASSVTGTSGGGNIQYF.

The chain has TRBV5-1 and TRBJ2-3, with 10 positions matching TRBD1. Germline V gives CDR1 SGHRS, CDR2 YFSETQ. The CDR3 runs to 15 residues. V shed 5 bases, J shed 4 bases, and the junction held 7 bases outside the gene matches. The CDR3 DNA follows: TGCGCCAGCAGTACCGGGACAGGGGCACCAGATACGCAGTATTTT. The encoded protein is CASSTGTGAPDTQYF.

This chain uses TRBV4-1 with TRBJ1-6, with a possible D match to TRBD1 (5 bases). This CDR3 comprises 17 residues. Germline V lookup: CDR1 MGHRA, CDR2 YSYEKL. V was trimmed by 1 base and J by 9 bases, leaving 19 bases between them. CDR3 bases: TGCGCCAGCAGCCAAGGGTCTTGGGGCCAAGTACCTTCACCCCTCCACTTT. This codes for CASSQGSWGQVPSPLHF.

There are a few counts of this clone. CDR3: CASSPRQGGLYEQYF. DNA of the CDR3: TGTGCCAGCAGCCCACGGCAGGGAGGGTTGTACGAGCAGTACTTC. This chain joins TRBV2 and TRBJ2-7; TRBD2 agrees at 7 bases. Germline V CDR1 and CDR2: SNHLY, FYNNEI. V shed 6 bases and J 4 bases; nucleotides not matched to a gene: 12. This CDR3 comprises 15 residues.

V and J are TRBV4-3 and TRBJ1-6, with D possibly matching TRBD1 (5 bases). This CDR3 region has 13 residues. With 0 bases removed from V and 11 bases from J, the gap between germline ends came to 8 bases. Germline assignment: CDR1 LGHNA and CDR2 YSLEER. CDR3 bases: TGCGCCAGCAGCCAAGATACAGGCCCACCCCTCCACTTT. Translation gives CASSQDTGPPLHF.

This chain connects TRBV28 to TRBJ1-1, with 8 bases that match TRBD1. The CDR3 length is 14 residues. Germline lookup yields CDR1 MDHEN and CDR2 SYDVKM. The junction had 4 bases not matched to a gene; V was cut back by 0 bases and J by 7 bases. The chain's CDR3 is CASSLWDRVGEAFF. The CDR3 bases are TGTGCCAGCAGTTTATGGGACAGGGTTGGTGAAGCTTTCTTT.

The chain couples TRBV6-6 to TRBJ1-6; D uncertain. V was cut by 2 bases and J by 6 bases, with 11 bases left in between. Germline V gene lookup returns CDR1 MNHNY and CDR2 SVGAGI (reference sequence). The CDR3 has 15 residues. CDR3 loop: CASSYRTGSNSPLHF. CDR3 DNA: TGTGCCAGCAGTTACCGAACCGGGAGTAATTCACCCCTCCACTTT.

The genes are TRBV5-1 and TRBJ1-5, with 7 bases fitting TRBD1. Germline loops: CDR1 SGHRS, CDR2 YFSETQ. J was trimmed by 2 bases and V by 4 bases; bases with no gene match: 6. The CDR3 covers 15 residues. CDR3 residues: CASSATGTGNQPQHF. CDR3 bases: TGCGCCAGCAGCGCGACAGGGACGGGCAATCAGCCCCAGCATTTT.

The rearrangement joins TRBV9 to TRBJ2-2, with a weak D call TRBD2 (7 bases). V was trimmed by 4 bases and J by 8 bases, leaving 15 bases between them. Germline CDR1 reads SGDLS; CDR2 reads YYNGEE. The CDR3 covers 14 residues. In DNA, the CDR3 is TGTGCCAGCAGCTTAGGGGGGGAAGTAGGGGAGCTGTTTTTT. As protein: CASSLGGEVGELFF.

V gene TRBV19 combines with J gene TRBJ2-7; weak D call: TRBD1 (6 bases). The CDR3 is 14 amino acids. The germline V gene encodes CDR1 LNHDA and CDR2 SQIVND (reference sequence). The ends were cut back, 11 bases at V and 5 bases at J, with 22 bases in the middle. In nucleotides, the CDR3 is TGTGCCTGTCGTGCTTCTGGGGGCCCTCACGAGCAGTACTTC. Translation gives CACRASGGPHEQYF.

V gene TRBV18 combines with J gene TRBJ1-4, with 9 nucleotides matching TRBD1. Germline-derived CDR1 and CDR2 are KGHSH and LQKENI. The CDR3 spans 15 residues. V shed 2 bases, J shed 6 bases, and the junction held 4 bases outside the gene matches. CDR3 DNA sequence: TGTGCCAGCTCACCAAGACAGGGGGGTTATGAAAAACTGTTTTTT. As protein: CASSPRQGGYEKLFF.

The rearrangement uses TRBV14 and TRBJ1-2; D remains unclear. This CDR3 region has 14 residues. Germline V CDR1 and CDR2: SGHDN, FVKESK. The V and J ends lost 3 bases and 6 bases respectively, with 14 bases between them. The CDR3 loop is CASSQALSPNGYTF. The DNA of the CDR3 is TGTGCCAGCAGCCAGGCCCTCTCTCCGAATGGCTACACCTTC.